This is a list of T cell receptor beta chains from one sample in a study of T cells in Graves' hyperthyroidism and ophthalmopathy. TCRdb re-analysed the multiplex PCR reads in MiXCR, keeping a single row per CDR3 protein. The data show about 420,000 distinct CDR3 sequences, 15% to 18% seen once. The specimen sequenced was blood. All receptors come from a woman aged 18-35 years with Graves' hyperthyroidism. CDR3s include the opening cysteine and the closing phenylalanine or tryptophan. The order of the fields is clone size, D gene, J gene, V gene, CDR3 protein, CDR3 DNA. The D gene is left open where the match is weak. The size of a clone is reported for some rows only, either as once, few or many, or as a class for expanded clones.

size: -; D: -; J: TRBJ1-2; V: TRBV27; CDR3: CASSFDRNYQGYTF; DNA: TGTGCCAGCAGTTTCGACCGTAACTATCAGGGCTACACCTTC
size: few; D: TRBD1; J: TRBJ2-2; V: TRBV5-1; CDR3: CASSPGTGGVGELFF; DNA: TGCGCCAGCAGCCCTGGGACAGGGGGCGTCGGGGAGCTGTTTTTT
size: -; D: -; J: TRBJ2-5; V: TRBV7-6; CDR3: CASSFSRAQETQYF; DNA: TGTGCCAGCAGCTTTTCCAGGGCCCAAGAGACCCAGTACTTC
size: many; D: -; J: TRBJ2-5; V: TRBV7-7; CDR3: CASSLAGKGLETQYF; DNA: TGTGCTAGCAGCTTAGCCGGGAAGGGGCTGGAGACCCAGTACTTC
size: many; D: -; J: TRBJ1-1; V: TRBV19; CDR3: CASSSQNSEAFF; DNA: TGTGCCAGTAGTAGCCAGAACTCTGAAGCTTTCTTT
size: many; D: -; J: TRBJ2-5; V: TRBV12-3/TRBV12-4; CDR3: CASSHSFRALQETQYF; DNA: TGTGCCAGCAGCCACTCCTTCAGGGCCCTCCAAGAGACCCAGTACTTC
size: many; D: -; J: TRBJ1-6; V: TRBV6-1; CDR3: CASRPRGSPLHF; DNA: TGTGCCAGCAGACCCCGGGGTTCACCCCTCCACTTT
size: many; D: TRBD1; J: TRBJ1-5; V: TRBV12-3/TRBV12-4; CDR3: CASSSRQGDSNQPQHF; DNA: TGTGCCAGCAGTTCCCGACAGGGGGATAGCAATCAGCCCCAGCATTTT
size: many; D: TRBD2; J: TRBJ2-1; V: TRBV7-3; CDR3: CASSPTTSGRAFEQFF; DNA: TGTGCCAGCAGCCCGACAACTAGCGGGAGGGCCTTTGAGCAGTTCTTC
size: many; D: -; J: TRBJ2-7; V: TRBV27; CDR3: CASSLRVRYEQYF; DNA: TGTGCCAGCAGCTTGCGGGTTCGCTACGAGCAGTACTTC
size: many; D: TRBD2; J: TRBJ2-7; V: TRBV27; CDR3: CASSLMGGNYEQYF; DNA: TGTGCCAGCAGTTTAATGGGGGGGAACTACGAGCAGTACTTC
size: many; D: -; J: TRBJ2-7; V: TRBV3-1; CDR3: CASSPHDGESYEQYF; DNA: TGTGCCAGCAGCCCCCACGACGGGGAATCCTACGAGCAGTACTTC
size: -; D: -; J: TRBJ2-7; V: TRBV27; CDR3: CVSSPGIRLSYEQYF; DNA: TGTGTCAGCAGCCCAGGTATAAGGCTAAGCTACGAGCAGTACTTC
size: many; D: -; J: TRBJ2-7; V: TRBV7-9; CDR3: CASSLQDGSYEQYF; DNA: TGTGCCAGCAGCCTTCAGGACGGCTCCTACGAGCAGTACTTC
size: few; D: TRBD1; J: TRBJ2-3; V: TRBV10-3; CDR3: CAIRTGTESTDTQYF; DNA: TGTGCCATCAGGACCGGGACAGAGAGCACAGATACGCAGTATTTT
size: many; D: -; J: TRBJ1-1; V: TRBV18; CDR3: CASSPSKGTEAFF; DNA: TGTGCCAGCTCACCTTCAAAGGGCACTGAAGCTTTCTTT
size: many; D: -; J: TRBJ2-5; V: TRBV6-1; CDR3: CASSSLWSQVQETQYF; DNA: TGTGCCAGCAGCTCTTTGTGGTCGCAGGTACAAGAGACCCAGTACTTC
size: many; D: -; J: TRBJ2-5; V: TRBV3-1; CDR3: CASSQDQRGQETQYF; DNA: TGTGCCAGCAGCCAAGATCAACGAGGGCAAGAGACCCAGTACTTC
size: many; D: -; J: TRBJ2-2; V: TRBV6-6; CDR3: CASSYSASRYTGELFF; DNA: TGTGCCAGCAGTTACTCGGCTAGCCGGTACACCGGGGAGCTGTTTTTT
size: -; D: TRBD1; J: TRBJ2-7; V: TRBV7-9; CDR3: CASSPQTGVHEQYF; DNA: TGTGCCAGCAGTCCTCAGACAGGGGTCCACGAGCAGTACTTC
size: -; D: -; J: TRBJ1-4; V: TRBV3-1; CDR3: CASRQGSATNEKLFF; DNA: TGTGCCAGCAGGCAGGGCAGTGCAACTAATGAAAAACTGTTTTTT
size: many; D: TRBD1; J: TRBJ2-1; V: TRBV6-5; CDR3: CASSRDRWYNEQFF; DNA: TGTGCCAGCAGTAGGGACAGGTGGTACAATGAGCAGTTCTTC
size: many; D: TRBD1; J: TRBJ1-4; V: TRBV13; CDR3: CASSPGRTGATNEKLFF; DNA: TGTGCCAGCAGCCCCGGTCGGACAGGGGCGACTAATGAAAAACTGTTTTTT